Described below is a single TCR beta chain sequence and its context. The germline V gene has CDR1 MGHDK and CDR2 SYGVNS. The CDR3 sequence is 14 residues long. Trimming took off 5 bases at V and 5 bases at J, with 16 bases between the two ends. Data came from immunoSEQ multiplex PCR; TCRdb stores just in-frame clones and leaves some out. The table includes around 8,000 clones, roughly 88% detected once. This entry is derived from a study of technical replicates of blood from several donors. V is TRBV25-1 and J is TRBJ2-7; D is undetermined. The TCR was taken from a human donor in good health. Input material: PBMCs. This CDR3 reads CASSFSRRSDEQYF. The DNA of the CDR3 is TGTGCCAGCAGTTTCTCGCGCAGGTCAGACGAGCAGTACTTC.